What follows are 11 T cell receptor beta chains derived from one specimen sequenced in a study of CD8 T cells in Susac syndrome. Reverse transcription used about 0.5 to 1 ug RNA and random hexamers. TCRdb recomputed calls from the immunoSEQ multiplex PCR reads with MiXCR, one row per CDR3 protein. The sample includes approximately 110,000 distinct CDR3 sequences, more than 85% of them seen just once. Sequenced: CD8+ T cells from PBMCs. Receptors originate from a human donor with multiple sclerosis.

V is TRBV6-2 or TRBV6-3 and J is TRBJ2-1; TRBD2 aligns across 11 bases. V dropped 5 bases and J dropped 10; count of bases not matched to a gene: 7. This CDR3 has 14 residues. Looked up from germline, CDR1 is MNHEY and CDR2 is SVGEGT. The CDR3 DNA is TGTGCCAGCAGTAGTAGCGGGAGGGCCCGGGAGCAGTTCTTC. It specifies CASSSSGRAREQFF.

The rearrangement uses TRBV13 and TRBJ2-7, with TRBD2 identical over 12 bases. V shed 5 bases, J shed 3 bases, and the junction held 5 bases outside the gene matches. This CDR3 spans 15 amino acids. Germline CDR1 and CDR2: PRHDT and FYEKMQ (reference sequence). The chain's CDR3 is CASSHSGLAGYEQYV. The CDR3 DNA follows: TGTGCCAGCAGCCACTCGGGACTAGCGGGCTACGAGCAGTACGTC.

The chain has TRBV5-1 and TRBJ1-2; tentatively, D is TRBD1 (6 bases). This CDR3 is 14 amino acids long. Trimming shortened V by 4 bases and J by 7 bases, and 17 bases separated the two germline ends. Germline V lookup: CDR1 SGHRS, CDR2 YFSETQ. The CDR3 bases are TGCGCCAGCAGCCTCGACAGGCCTATGGCTGGCTACACCTTC. Residues: CASSLDRPMAGYTF.

A single count supports this clonotype. V and J are TRBV19 and TRBJ1-5, with D perhaps matching TRBD1 (6 bases). The CDR3 has 13 residues. V shed 7 bases and J shed 4 bases, with 11 bases lying between them. The germline V gene has CDR1 LNHDA and CDR2 SQIVND (reference sequence). The CDR3 loop is CASTDRLNQPQHF. CDR3 nucleotides: TGTGCCAGTACCGACAGGCTTAATCAGCCCCAGCATTTT.

The chain links TRBV6-4 to TRBJ1-1; TRBD1 matches at 7 bases. The trim removed 4 bases at V and 8 bases at J, leaving 13 bases unmatched. CDR3 length: 15 amino acids. CDR1 is MRHNA, CDR2 SNTAGT, per germline. The CDR3 protein is CASSAPRQGVNEAFF. CDR3 nucleotides: TGTGCCAGCAGTGCCCCACGACAGGGAGTAAACGAAGCTTTCTTT.

The V gene is TRBV7-8, the J gene TRBJ2-7; 7 nucleotides match TRBD1. The ends lost 4 bases at V and 1 base at J; junction bases unmatched: 1. The germline CDR1 and CDR2 sequences are SGHVS and FQNEAQ. The CDR3 is made up of 13 amino acids. CDR3 in DNA: TGTGCCAGCAGCTCGGGACAGTCCTACGAGCAGTACTTC. Protein sequence: CASSSGQSYEQYF.

The rearrangement uses TRBV25-1 and TRBJ1-4; D may be TRBD1 (6 bases). Germline V gene sequence: CDR1 MGHDK, CDR2 SYGVNS. V lost 6 bases and J 0 bases, leaving 11 bases between the germline ends. This CDR3 region has 15 residues. The CDR3 protein is CASRRTVATNEKLFF. In DNA form, the CDR3 reads TGTGCCAGCAGGAGGACAGTCGCAACTAATGAAAAACTGTTTTTT.

The CDR3 loop reads CASSQVRSGSPEAFF. In DNA form, the CDR3 reads TGTGCCAGCAGCCAAGTTCGGTCGGGGTCCCCTGAAGCTTTCTTT. This chain links TRBV3-1 with TRBJ1-1; unclear D gene. Germline CDR1 LGHDT, CDR2 YNNKEL (reference sequence). V was shortened by 1 base and J by 6 bases, with 15 bases between the two germline ends. This CDR3 is 15 amino acids long. Using reference TRBV3-1 and TRBJ1-1 for the parts outside the CDR3, the full variable domain is DTAVSQTPKYLVTQMGNDKSIKCEQNLGHDTMYWYKQDSKKFLKIMFSYNNKELIINETVPNRFSPKSPDKAHLNLHINSLELGDSAVYFCASSQVRSGSPEAFFGQGTRLTVV.

The rearrangement links TRBV6-5 to TRBJ2-5; 10 positions match TRBD2. Germline V gene lookup returns CDR1 MNHEY and CDR2 SVGAGI. The CDR3 has 17 amino acids. J gave up 5 bases and V 2 bases, and 11 bases lay outside the gene matches. CDR3 DNA: TGTGCCAGCAGTTACCTTTCCTGGACTAGCGGAGGGGAGACCCAGTACTTC. Its translation is CASSYLSWTSGGETQYF.

The chain employs TRBV7-9 and TRBJ2-4, with a possible D match to TRBD2 (6 bases). Trimming stripped 5 bases from V and 2 bases from J, with 16 bases between. The CDR3 contains 16 residues. Germline V CDR1 and CDR2: SEHNR, FQNEAQ (reference sequence). The CDR3: CASSQALGGTKNIQYF. The CDR3 DNA reads TGTGCCAGCAGCCAGGCCCTGGGGGGTACCAAAAACATTCAGTACTTC. Combining the CDR3 with reference TRBV7-9 and TRBJ2-4 gives the whole variable domain DTGVSQNPRHKITKRGQNVTFRCDPISEHNRLYWYRQTLGQGPEFLTYFQNEAQLEKSRLLSDRFSAERPKGSFSTLEIQRTEQGDSAMYLCASSQALGGTKNIQYFGAGTRLSVL.

The chain is built from TRBV7-6 and TRBJ2-6, with TRBD1 as a possible D gene (5 bases). This CDR3 is 17 amino acids long. The V end lost 5 bases, the J end lost 0 bases, and 14 bases lay between the germline ends. Germline loops: CDR1 SGHVS, CDR2 FNYEAQ. CDR3 nucleotide sequence: TGTGCCAGCAGCCTGACAGTTTCTACCTCTGGGGCCAACGTCCTGACTTTC. Amino acids: CASSLTVSTSGANVLTF.